These 23 T cell receptor beta chains were all obtained from the same sample, sequenced in a study of cytomegalovirus exposure and HLA in healthy donors. Repertoires were generated with immunoSEQ multiplex PCR, while TCRdb's copy carries only in-frame clones and drops some. The sample has 100,000 to 150,000 clones; approximately 92% are singletons. The material sequenced was PBMCs. All receptors come from a woman younger than 30 in good health and CMV-seronegative.

This sequence joins TRBV15 and TRBJ2-1; a weak D match, TRBD2 (5 bases). V was trimmed by 5 bases and J by 7 bases, leaving 15 bases between them. Germline V CDR1 and CDR2: LNHNV, YYDKDF (reference sequence). This CDR3 region has 14 residues. This CDR3 reads CATSRGTPPNEQFF. In DNA form, the CDR3 reads TGTGCCACCAGCCGGGGTACCCCCCCGAATGAGCAGTTCTTC.

The chain recombines TRBV19 with TRBJ2-1; TRBD2 aligns across 8 bases. Per germline, CDR1 LNHDA and CDR2 SQIVND (reference sequence). J gave up 6 bases and V 0 bases, and 22 bases lay outside the gene matches. The CDR3 runs 21 residues. CDR3 bases: TGTGCCAGTAGTATAGATCGGGGCGTGTGGCGGGGGGCTAACAAAGCCAATGAGCAGTTCTTC. It codes for CASSIDRGVWRGANKANEQFF.

The chain couples TRBV10-1 to TRBJ1-1; D is unresolved. Per the germline V gene, CDR1 is WNHNN and CDR2 is SYGVQD (reference sequence). V shed 3 bases and J shed 3 bases, with 14 bases lying between them. The CDR3 runs 15 residues. Written as DNA, the CDR3 is TGCGCCAGCAGTGAATCGGGGAAGGTTGACACTGAAGCTTTCTTT. It specifies CASSESGKVDTEAFF.

The chain carries TRBV7-9 and TRBJ1-1; D unresolved. Germline V CDR1 and CDR2: SEHNR, FQNEAQ (reference sequence). The CDR3 runs 13 residues. Trimming took 5 bases from V and 11 from J, leaving 18 bases between them. CDR3 DNA: TGTGCCAGCAGCCCAGGTCTGATACCCGACGCTTTCTTT. Its translation is CASSPGLIPDAFF.

CDR3 residues: CASSLAGDGYTF. As DNA, the CDR3 is TGTGCCAGCAGTTTAGCGGGGGACGGCTACACCTTC. This rearrangement joins TRBV27 to TRBJ1-2; maybe TRBD1 (5 bases). Germline V gene sequence: CDR1 MNHEY, CDR2 SMNVEV (reference sequence). The V gene lost 2 bases and the J gene lost 8 bases, with 9 bases spanning the gap. The CDR3 is 12 residues long.

J is TRBJ2-3 and V is TRBV6-4; maybe TRBD2 (5 bases). V was trimmed by 0 bases and J by 0 bases, leaving 7 bases between them. Germline V gene lookup returns CDR1 MRHNA and CDR2 SNTAGT. CDR3 length: 15 amino acids. CDR3 sequence: CASSDSAGSTDTQYF. CDR3 bases: TGTGCCAGCAGTGACTCGGCGGGTAGCACAGATACGCAGTATTTT.

The rearrangement joins TRBV2 to TRBJ1-4; D remains unclear. This CDR3 comprises 14 residues. Deletions cut 9 bases from V and 0 bases from J, with 11 bases between. The germline gives CDR1 SNHLY, CDR2 FYNNEI. The CDR3 spells CASFRGATNEKLFF. CDR3 DNA sequence: TGTGCCAGTTTCCGTGGAGCAACTAATGAAAAACTGTTTTTT. Together with reference TRBV2 and TRBJ1-4, the CDR3 gives the full variable domain: EPEVTQTPSHQVTQMGQEVILRCVPISNHLYFYWYRQILGQKVEFLVSFYNNEISEKSEIFDDQFSVERPDGSNFTLKIRSTKLEDSAMYFCASFRGATNEKLFFGSGTQLSVL.

This chain uses TRBV7-9 with TRBJ1-6; D remains ambiguous. Germline V gives CDR1 SEHNR, CDR2 FQNEAQ (reference sequence). The CDR3 sequence is 13 residues long. Trimming took off 4 bases at V and 8 bases at J, with 9 bases between the two ends. CDR3 nucleotides: TGTGCCAGCAGCTCTATGGAGGATTCACCCCTCCACTTT. This gives the protein CASSSMEDSPLHF.

The chain carries TRBV7-9 and TRBJ1-3; D is uncertain. The CDR3 extends over 14 amino acids. The germline V gene has CDR1 SEHNR and CDR2 FQNEAQ (reference sequence). V lost 2 bases to trimming and J lost 2 bases, with 7 bases between them. The CDR3 spells CASSLLITGNTIYF. The DNA for the CDR3 is TGTGCCAGCAGCTTATTAATAACTGGAAACACCATATATTTT.

The V call is TRBV4-2, the J call TRBJ2-2; TRBD2 agrees at 10 bases. The V and J ends lost 11 bases and 6 bases, in that order; junction bases with no gene match: 9. Germline V gives CDR1 LGHNA, CDR2 YNFKEQ. CDR3 size: 14 residues. CDR3 in DNA: TGTGCCGCGTCCAGCGGGGGGGCGTCCGGGGAGCTGTTTTTT. Encoded protein: CAASSGGASGELFF.

This chain uses TRBV19 with TRBJ1-1; 10 nucleotides line up with TRBD1. The CDR3 has 11 amino acids. Germline V CDR1 and CDR2: LNHDA, SQIVND (reference sequence). With V trimmed by 6 bases and J by 11 bases, 3 bases remained unmatched. CDR3 loop: CASRMGQGAFF. CDR3 DNA: TGTGCCAGTAGGATGGGACAGGGGGCTTTCTTT. The entire variable domain, with the rest obtained from reference TRBV19 and TRBJ1-1, is as follows: DGGITQSPKYLFRKEGQNVTLSCEQNLNHDAMYWYRQDPGQGLRLIYYSQIVNDFQKGDIAEGYSVSREKKESFPLTVTSAQKNPTAFYLCASRMGQGAFFGQGTRLTVV.

V gene TRBV5-1 combines with J gene TRBJ2-2, with D hard to call. The CDR3 is 14 residues long. Trimming shortened V by 5 bases and J by 1 base, and 9 bases separated the two germline ends. Germline CDR1 SGHRS, CDR2 YFSETQ. CDR3 in amino acids: CASRPTGNTGELFF. CDR3 in DNA: TGCGCCAGCAGGCCGACGGGGAACACCGGGGAGCTGTTTTTT.

This chain uses TRBV7-8 with TRBJ2-1, with D possibly being TRBD1 (5 bases). Germline V gene data show CDR1 as SGHVS and CDR2 as FQNEAQ. This CDR3 spans 13 amino acids. V was cut by 1 base and J by 8 bases, with 9 bases left in between. CDR3 nucleotide sequence: TGTGCCAGCAGCTTAGAGGAAGGGGATGAGCAGTTCTTC. Its protein product is CASSLEEGDEQFF.

V is TRBV15 and J is TRBJ1-4, with unresolved D. The CDR3 runs 16 residues. Germline lookup yields CDR1 LNHNV and CDR2 YYDKDF (reference sequence). With 0 bases removed from V and 0 bases from J, the gap between germline ends came to 8 bases. This chain's CDR3 is CATSRDLSATNEKLFF. The CDR3 DNA follows: TGTGCCACCAGCAGAGATCTGTCTGCAACTAATGAAAAACTGTTTTTT.

In this sample, this clone turned up once. The chain joins TRBV18 to TRBJ2-1, with D possibly matching TRBD1 (5 bases). V was trimmed by 0 bases and J by 8 bases, leaving 11 bases between them. The CDR3 sequence is 14 residues long. In germline, CDR1 is KGHSH, CDR2 LQKENI. The CDR3 DNA is TGTGCCAGCTCACCACCGGCCAGGGTCGATGAGCAGTTCTTC. This gives the protein CASSPPARVDEQFF.

V gene TRBV5-4 combines with J gene TRBJ1-2; 9 positions match TRBD1. The CDR3 has 15 residues. The germline V gene encodes CDR1 SGHNT and CDR2 YYREEE (reference sequence). Germline trimming cut 3 bases from V and 6 bases from J; bases unmatched to any gene: 9. CDR3 residues: CASSSGQGHPNGYTF. In DNA, the CDR3 is TGTGCCAGCAGCTCTGGACAGGGGCATCCGAATGGCTACACCTTC.

The chain has TRBV27 and TRBJ2-7; 7 bases fit TRBD1. The CDR3 totals 14 residues. V shed 5 bases and J 3 bases; nucleotides not matched to a gene: 7. Germline V CDR1 and CDR2: MNHEY, SMNVEV (reference sequence). Here the CDR3 reads CASSPATGYYEQYF. The CDR3 DNA follows: TGTGCCAGCAGTCCCGCGACAGGGTACTACGAGCAGTACTTC.

J is TRBJ1-1 and V is TRBV9, with a tentative D call TRBD1 (6 bases). Trimming cost V 1 base and J 4 bases, with 11 bases left between them. The CDR3 is 14 residues long. Germline V gives CDR1 SGDLS, CDR2 YYNGEE. CDR3 residues: CASSVQGKSTEAFF. The CDR3 bases are TGTGCCAGCAGCGTACAGGGGAAGAGCACTGAAGCTTTCTTT.

V gene TRBV13 combines with J gene TRBJ2-5, with TRBD1 matching 8 bases. The CDR3 has 14 amino acids. With V trimmed by 5 bases and J by 1 base, 3 bases remained unmatched. Germline CDR1 and CDR2: PRHDT and FYEKMQ (reference sequence). The CDR3 reads CASSPTGAQETQYF. The CDR3 nucleotides are TGTGCCAGCAGCCCGACAGGGGCCCAAGAGACCCAGTACTTC.

The V call is TRBV7-2, the J call TRBJ1-2, with TRBD1 matching over 7 bases. J lost 7 bases, V lost 6 bases, and 11 bases had no gene match. Germline V gene data show CDR1 as SGHTA and CDR2 as FQGNSA. The CDR3 is 14 amino acids. In DNA, the CDR3 is TGTGCCAGCAGTTCCTTAGAGGGGGCAGGTGGCTACACCTTC. This sequence encodes CASSSLEGAGGYTF. The full variable domain, with the rest looked up from reference TRBV7-2 and TRBJ1-2, is GAGVSQSPSNKVTEKGKDVELRCDPISGHTALYWYRQSLGQGLEFLIYFQGNSAPDKSGLPSDRFSAERTGGSVSTLTIQRTQQEDSAVYLCASSSLEGAGGYTFGSGTRLTVV.

The chain recombines TRBV5-1 with TRBJ1-1; 11 bases match TRBD1. CDR1 and CDR2 from the germline V gene are SGHRS and YFSETQ. This CDR3 has 14 amino acids. With V trimmed by 7 bases and J by 0 bases, 2 bases remained unmatched. CDR3 sequence: CASGQGALNTEAFF. CDR3 nucleotide sequence: TGCGCCAGCGGACAGGGGGCCCTGAACACTGAAGCTTTCTTT.

The chain is built from TRBV9 and TRBJ2-3; 12 nucleotides agree with TRBD2. The CDR3 length is 20 residues. The V and J ends lost 1 base and 5 bases, in that order; junction bases with no gene match: 17. Germline CDR1 is SGDLS and CDR2 is YYNGEE. The CDR3 DNA follows: TGTGCCAGCAGCGTATTTGGGAGACTAGCGGGGGTCCCAGAAAGAGATACGCAGTATTTT. Encoded protein: CASSVFGRLAGVPERDTQYF.

The chain couples TRBV5-1 to TRBJ1-5, with TRBD1 as a possible D gene (6 bases). The ends were cut back, 4 bases at V and 3 bases at J, with 14 bases in the middle. CDR3 length: 15 residues. Looked up from germline, CDR1 is SGHRS and CDR2 is YFSETQ. The CDR3 region is CASSTDTGHNQPQHF. Written as DNA, the CDR3 is TGCGCCAGCAGCACCGATACAGGGCACAATCAGCCCCAGCATTTT. Together with reference TRBV5-1 and TRBJ1-5, the CDR3 gives the full variable domain: KAGVTQTPRYLIKTRGQQVTLSCSPISGHRSVSWYQQTPGQGLQFLFEYFSETQRNKGNFPGRFSGRQFSNSRSEMNVSTLELGDSALYLCASSTDTGHNQPQHFGDGTRLSIL.